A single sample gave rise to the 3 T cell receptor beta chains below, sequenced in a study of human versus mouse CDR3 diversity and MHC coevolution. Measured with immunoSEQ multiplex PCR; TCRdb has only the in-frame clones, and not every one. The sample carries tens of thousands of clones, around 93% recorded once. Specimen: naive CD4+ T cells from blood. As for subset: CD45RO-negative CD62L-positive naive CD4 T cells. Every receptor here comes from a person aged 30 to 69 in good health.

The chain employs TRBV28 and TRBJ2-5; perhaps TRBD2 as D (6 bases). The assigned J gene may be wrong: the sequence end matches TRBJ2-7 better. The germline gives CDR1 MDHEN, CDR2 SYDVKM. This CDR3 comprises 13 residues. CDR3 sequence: CASSTGLFYEQYF. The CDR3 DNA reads TGTGCCAGCAGCACAGGACTATTCTACGAGCAGTACTTC.

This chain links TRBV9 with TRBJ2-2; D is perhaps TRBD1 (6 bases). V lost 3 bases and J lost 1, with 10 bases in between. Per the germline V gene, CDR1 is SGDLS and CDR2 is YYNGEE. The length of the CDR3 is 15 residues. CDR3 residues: CASSAGHLNTGELFF. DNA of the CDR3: TGTGCCAGCAGCGCGGGACACCTGAACACCGGGGAGCTGTTTTTT. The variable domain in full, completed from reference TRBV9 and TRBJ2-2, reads DSGVTQTPKHLITATGQRVTLRCSPRSGDLSVYWYQQSLDQGLQFLIQYYNGEERAKGNILERFSAQQFPDLHSELNLSSLELGDSALYFCASSAGHLNTGELFFGEGSRLTVL.

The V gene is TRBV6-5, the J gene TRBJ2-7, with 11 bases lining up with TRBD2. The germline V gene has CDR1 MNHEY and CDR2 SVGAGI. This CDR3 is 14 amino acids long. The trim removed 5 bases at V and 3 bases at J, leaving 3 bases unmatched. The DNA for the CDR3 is TGTGCCAGCAGTGCTAGCGGGAGGCACTACGAGCAGTACTTC. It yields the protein CASSASGRHYEQYF.